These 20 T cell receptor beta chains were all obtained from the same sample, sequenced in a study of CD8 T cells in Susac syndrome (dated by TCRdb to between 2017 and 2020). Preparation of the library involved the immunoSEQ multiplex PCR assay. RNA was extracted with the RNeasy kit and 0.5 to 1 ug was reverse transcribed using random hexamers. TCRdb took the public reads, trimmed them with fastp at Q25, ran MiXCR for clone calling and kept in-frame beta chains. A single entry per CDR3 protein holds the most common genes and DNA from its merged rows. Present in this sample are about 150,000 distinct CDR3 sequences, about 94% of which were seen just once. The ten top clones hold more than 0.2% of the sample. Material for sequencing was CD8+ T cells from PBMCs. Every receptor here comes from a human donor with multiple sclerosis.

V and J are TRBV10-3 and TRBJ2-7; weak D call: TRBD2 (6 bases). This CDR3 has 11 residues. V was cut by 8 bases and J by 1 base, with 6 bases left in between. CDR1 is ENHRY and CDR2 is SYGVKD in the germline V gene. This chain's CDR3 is CAIGTSYEQYF. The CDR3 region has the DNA TGTGCCATCGGGACTTCCTACGAGCAGTACTTC.

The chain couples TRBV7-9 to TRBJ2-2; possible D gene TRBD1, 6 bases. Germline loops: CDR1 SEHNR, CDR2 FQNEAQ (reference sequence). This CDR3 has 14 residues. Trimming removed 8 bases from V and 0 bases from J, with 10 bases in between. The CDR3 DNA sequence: TGTGCCAGCGGGGGCAGGCCGAACACCGGGGAGCTGTTTTTT. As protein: CASGGRPNTGELFF.

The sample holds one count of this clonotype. CDR3 protein: CAWGRQDATTF. The CDR3 region has the DNA TGTGCCTGGGGGAGGCAGGACGCAACCACCTTC. The V and J genes are TRBV30 and TRBJ1-2; D ambiguous. Germline-derived CDR1 and CDR2 are GTSNPN and SVGIG (reference sequence). The V end lost 5 bases, the J end lost 13 bases, and 17 bases lay between the germline ends. The length of the CDR3 is 11 residues.

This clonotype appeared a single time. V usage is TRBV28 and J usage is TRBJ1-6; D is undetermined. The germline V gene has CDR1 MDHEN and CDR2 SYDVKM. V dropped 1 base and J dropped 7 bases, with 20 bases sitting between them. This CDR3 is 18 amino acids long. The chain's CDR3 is CASSLLNGQTGRNSPLHF. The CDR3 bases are TGTGCCAGCAGTTTATTAAACGGGCAAACGGGGAGAAATTCACCCCTCCACTTT. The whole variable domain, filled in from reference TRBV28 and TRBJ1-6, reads DVKVTQSSRYLVKRTGEKVFLECVQDMDHENMFWYRQDPGLGLRLIYFSYDVKMKEKGDIPEGYSVSREKKERFSLILESASTNQTSMYLCASSLLNGQTGRNSPLHFGNGTRLTVT.

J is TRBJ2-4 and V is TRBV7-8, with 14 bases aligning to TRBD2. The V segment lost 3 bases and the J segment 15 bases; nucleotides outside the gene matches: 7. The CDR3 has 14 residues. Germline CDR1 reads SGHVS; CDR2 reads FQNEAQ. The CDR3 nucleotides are TGTGCCAGCAGCTTCGGACTAGCGGGGGGTGATCTGTACTTC. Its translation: CASSFGLAGGDLYF.

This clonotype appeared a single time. Here the CDR3 DNA reads TGTGCCAGCAGCCGAACCGCCGTAGCGGACAGGGGCAATCAGCCCCAGCATTTT. It specifies CASSRTAVADRGNQPQHF. This chain joins TRBV13 and TRBJ1-5, with TRBD1 identical over 8 bases. V dropped 5 bases and J dropped 2; count of bases not matched to a gene: 14. The CDR3 has 18 residues. Germline lookup yields CDR1 PRHDT and CDR2 FYEKMQ (reference sequence).

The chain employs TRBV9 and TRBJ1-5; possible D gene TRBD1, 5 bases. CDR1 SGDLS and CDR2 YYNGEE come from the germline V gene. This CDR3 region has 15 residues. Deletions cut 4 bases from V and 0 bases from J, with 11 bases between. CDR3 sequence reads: CASSLEGNSNQPQHF. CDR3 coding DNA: TGTGCCAGCAGCCTAGAGGGGAATAGCAATCAGCCCCAGCATTTT. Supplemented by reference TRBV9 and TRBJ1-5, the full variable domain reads DSGVTQTPKHLITATGQRVTLRCSPRSGDLSVYWYQQSLDQGLQFLIQYYNGEERAKGNILERFSAQQFPDLHSELNLSSLELGDSALYFCASSLEGNSNQPQHFGDGTRLSIL.

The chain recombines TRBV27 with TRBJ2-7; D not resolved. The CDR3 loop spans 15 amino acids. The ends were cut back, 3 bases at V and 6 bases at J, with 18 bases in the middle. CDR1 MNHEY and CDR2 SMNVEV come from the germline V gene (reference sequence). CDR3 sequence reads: CASSFGSALRSEQYF. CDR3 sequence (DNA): TGTGCCAGCAGTTTCGGCTCTGCCCTCCGAAGCGAGCAGTACTTC.

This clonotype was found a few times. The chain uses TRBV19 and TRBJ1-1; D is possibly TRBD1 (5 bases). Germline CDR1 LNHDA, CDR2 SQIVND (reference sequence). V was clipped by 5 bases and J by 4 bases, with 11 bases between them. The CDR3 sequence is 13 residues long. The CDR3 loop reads CASSLGRATEAFF. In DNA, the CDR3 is TGTGCCAGTAGTTTGGGCAGGGCCACTGAAGCTTTCTTT.

The CDR3 DNA follows: TGTGCCAGCAGTTACAAGAGGAAAGAGACCCAGTACTTC. Its translation: CASSYKRKETQYF. V is TRBV6-6 and J is TRBJ2-5; D not resolved. The CDR3 covers 13 residues. From germline, CDR1 is MNHNY and CDR2 SVGAGI (reference sequence). Trimming pared 2 bases from V and 3 bases from J, leaving 7 bases between.

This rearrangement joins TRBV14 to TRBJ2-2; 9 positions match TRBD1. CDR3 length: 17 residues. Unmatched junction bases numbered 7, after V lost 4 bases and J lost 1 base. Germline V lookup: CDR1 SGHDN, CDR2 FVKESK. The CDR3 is CASSLYRTGVNTGELFF. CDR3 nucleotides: TGTGCCAGCAGCCTTTACCGGACAGGGGTGAACACCGGGGAGCTGTTTTTT.

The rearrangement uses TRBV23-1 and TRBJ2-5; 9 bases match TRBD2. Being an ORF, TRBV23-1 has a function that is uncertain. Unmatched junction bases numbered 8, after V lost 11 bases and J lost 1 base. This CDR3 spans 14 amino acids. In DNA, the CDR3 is TGCGCCGGTGGGGAGCGGGGGGCCCAAGAGACCCAGTACTTC. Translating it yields CAGGERGAQETQYF.

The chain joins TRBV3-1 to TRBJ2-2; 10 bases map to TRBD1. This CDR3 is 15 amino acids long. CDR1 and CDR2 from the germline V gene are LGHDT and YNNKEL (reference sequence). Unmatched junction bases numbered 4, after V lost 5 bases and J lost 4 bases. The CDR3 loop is CASSEGTGATGELFF. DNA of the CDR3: TGTGCCAGCAGCGAAGGGACAGGGGCCACCGGGGAGCTGTTTTTT.

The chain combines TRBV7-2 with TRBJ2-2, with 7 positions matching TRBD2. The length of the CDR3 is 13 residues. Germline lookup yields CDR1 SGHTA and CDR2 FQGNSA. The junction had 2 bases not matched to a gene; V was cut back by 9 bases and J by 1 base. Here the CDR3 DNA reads TGTGCCAGACAGCGGGGGAACACCGGGGAGCTGTTTTTT. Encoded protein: CARQRGNTGELFF.

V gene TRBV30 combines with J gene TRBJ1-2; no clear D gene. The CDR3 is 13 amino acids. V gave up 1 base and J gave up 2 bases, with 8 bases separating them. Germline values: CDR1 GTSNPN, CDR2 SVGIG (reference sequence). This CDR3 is CAWSALGNYGYTF. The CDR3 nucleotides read TGTGCCTGGAGTGCATTAGGCAACTATGGCTACACCTTC.

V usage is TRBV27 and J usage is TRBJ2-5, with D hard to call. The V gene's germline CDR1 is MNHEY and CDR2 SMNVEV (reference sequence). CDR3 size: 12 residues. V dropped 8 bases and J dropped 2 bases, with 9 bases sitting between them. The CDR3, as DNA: TGTGCCAGCGATTATGAACAAGAGACCCAGTACTTC. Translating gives CASDYEQETQYF.

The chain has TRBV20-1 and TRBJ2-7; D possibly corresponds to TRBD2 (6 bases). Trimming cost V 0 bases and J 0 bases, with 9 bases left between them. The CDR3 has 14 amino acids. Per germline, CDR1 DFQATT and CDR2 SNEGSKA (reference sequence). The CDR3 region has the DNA TGCAGTGCTAGAGAGGGGGGAAGCTCCTACGAGCAGTACTTC. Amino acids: CSAREGGSSYEQYF.

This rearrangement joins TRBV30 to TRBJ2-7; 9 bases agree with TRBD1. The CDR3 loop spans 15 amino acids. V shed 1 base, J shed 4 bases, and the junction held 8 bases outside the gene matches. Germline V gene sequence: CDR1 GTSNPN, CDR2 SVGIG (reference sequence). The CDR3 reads CAWSGGQGTAYEQYF. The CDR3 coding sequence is TGTGCCTGGAGTGGCGGACAGGGGACAGCATACGAGCAGTACTTC.

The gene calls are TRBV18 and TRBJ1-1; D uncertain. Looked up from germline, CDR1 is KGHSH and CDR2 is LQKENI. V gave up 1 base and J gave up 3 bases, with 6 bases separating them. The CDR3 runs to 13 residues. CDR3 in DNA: TGTGCCAGCTCACCACAGACGGACACTGAAGCTTTCTTT. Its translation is CASSPQTDTEAFF.

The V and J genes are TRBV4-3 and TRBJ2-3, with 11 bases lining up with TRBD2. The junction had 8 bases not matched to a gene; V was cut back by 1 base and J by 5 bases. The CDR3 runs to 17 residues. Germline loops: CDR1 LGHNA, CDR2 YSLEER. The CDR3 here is CASSQGASGGLVDTQYF. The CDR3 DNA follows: TGCGCCAGCAGCCAAGGGGCTAGCGGGGGGTTGGTAGATACGCAGTATTTT.